Presented here are 22 T cell receptor beta chains from one specimen sequenced in a study of T-cell reconstitution after alpha-beta-depleted transplantation in children. Unique molecular identifiers were incorporated during preparation of the TCRbeta library. In TCRdb, the PCR reads were re-called with MiXCR into one record per CDR3 protein. The profile shows about 400,000 distinct CDR3 sequences, approximately 20% of them singletons. This specimen consisted of PBMCs from the stem cell graft donor, obtained from the stem cell graft. These receptors all come from a human donor who donated a stem cell graft to a child with acute myeloid leukemia.

In its sample, this clonotype was seen a few times. The CDR3 region is CASSWDLNTEAFF. CDR3 DNA: TGTGCCAGCAGCTGGGACCTGAACACTGAAGCTTTCTTT. V usage is TRBV7-9 and J usage is TRBJ1-1, with a weak D call TRBD1 (5 bases). Germline V gene data show CDR1 as SEHNR and CDR2 as FQNEAQ (reference sequence). This CDR3 is built from 13 residues. V dropped 4 bases and J dropped 0 bases, with 6 bases sitting between them.

In this sample, this clonotype turned up a few times. The rearrangement links TRBV4-1 to TRBJ2-2, with D hard to call. The CDR3 totals 15 residues. V was shortened by 1 base and J by 1 base, with 7 bases between the two germline ends. Germline assignment: CDR1 MGHRA and CDR2 YSYEKL. For the CDR3, the DNA is TGCGCCAGCAGCCAAGGGCTAGGGAACACCGGGGAGCTGTTTTTT. Amino acids: CASSQGLGNTGELFF.

The CDR3 loop reads CATSENDRGSNQPQHF. CDR3 DNA: TGTGCCACCAGTGAGAACGACAGAGGCAGCAATCAGCCCCAGCATTTT. The V gene is TRBV24-1, the J gene TRBJ1-5; weak D call: TRBD1 (5 bases). V lost 4 bases, J lost 1 base, and 13 bases lay in between. This CDR3 is built from 16 residues. Looked up from germline, CDR1 is KGHDR and CDR2 is SFDVKD.

This clonotype has more than one count but fewer than ten. This chain joins TRBV2 and TRBJ2-4; 8 bases line up with TRBD1. The CDR3 extends over 15 amino acids. The germline V gene has CDR1 SNHLY and CDR2 FYNNEI. Losses at the gene ends were 6 bases for V and 11 bases for J; bases not matched to a gene: 15. The CDR3 spells CASRGGQATTFLQYF. The DNA for the CDR3 is TGTGCCAGCAGAGGGGGACAGGCCACGACATTCCTTCAGTACTTC.

The genes are TRBV7-2 and TRBJ2-1, with 10 bases matching TRBD1. Per the germline V gene, CDR1 is SGHTA and CDR2 is FQGNSA. V dropped 4 bases and J dropped 15; count of bases not matched to a gene: 9. CDR3 length: 13 residues. This chain's CDR3 is CASSSGARTGGFF. The CDR3 nucleotides are TGTGCCAGCAGCTCAGGGGCCAGGACAGGGGGGTTCTTC.

The genes are TRBV7-2 and TRBJ2-3; D is perhaps TRBD2 (6 bases). Looked up from germline, CDR1 is SGHTA and CDR2 is FQGNSA. V lost 1 base and J 5 bases, leaving 13 bases between the germline ends. The CDR3 runs to 15 residues. CDR3 nucleotides: TGTGCCAGCAGCTTAGTCGGGGGTCAAGGAGATACGCAGTATTTT. This codes for CASSLVGGQGDTQYF.

The table lists this clonotype with a few counts. This rearrangement joins TRBV20-1 to TRBJ2-1; no firm D call. CDR1 and CDR2 (germline): DFQATT, SNEGSKA (reference sequence). The CDR3 spans 14 residues. Trimming removed 2 bases at V and 0 bases at J, with 8 bases between. CDR3 sequence (DNA): TGCAGTGCTAGATCGACCCCCTCCTACAATGAGCAGTTCTTC. Translation: CSARSTPSYNEQFF.

This clonotype came up a few times. CDR3 nucleotides: TGCAGTGCTAGAGATCCCGGGGACTCTGGGGCCAACGTCCTGACTTTC. This translates into CSARDPGDSGANVLTF. The chain combines TRBV20-1 with TRBJ2-6; D may be TRBD2 (5 bases). Germline loops: CDR1 DFQATT, CDR2 SNEGSKA (reference sequence). With 0 bases removed from V and 0 bases from J, the gap between germline ends came to 9 bases. CDR3 size: 16 residues.

This clonotype came up many times. V usage is TRBV24-1 and J usage is TRBJ1-1; D remains unclear. V dropped 5 bases and J dropped 1 base, with 4 bases sitting between them. CDR3 length equals 12 residues. The germline CDR1 and CDR2 sequences are KGHDR and SFDVKD. The CDR3 nucleotides are TGTGCCACCAGTGTCCGGAACACTGAAGCTTTCTTT. Its translation: CATSVRNTEAFF.

The chain links TRBV4-1 to TRBJ2-1; D may be TRBD1 or TRBD2 (5 bases each). CDR1 MGHRA and CDR2 YSYEKL come from the germline V gene. Between the trimmed V and J ends, which lost 1 base and 6 bases, there was a span of 16 bases. CDR3 length: 16 residues. This CDR3 is CASSQAGGISGNEQFF. The CDR3, as DNA: TGCGCCAGCAGCCAAGCTGGGGGAATTAGTGGCAATGAGCAGTTCTTC.

This clonotype was seen at least ten times. This chain connects TRBV29-1 to TRBJ2-3; D gene ambiguous. This CDR3 region has 13 residues. Germline CDR1 SQVTM, CDR2 ANQGSEA. The ends were cut back, 6 bases at V and 4 bases at J, with 14 bases in the middle. The DNA of the CDR3 is TGCAGCGTCACGGGTCCGAGCGCAGATACGCAGTATTTT. Amino acids: CSVTGPSADTQYF.

This clonotype was observed a handful of times. As DNA, the CDR3 is TGCGCCAGCAGTGAGTCGGGACTAGCGATAGATACGCAGTATTTT. It codes for CASSESGLAIDTQYF. The rearrangement links TRBV10-1 to TRBJ2-3, with 10 bases fitting TRBD2. Germline CDR1 and CDR2: WNHNN and SYGVQD (reference sequence). After removal of 0 bases from V and 5 bases from J, the junction contained 2 bases not matched to a gene. The CDR3 runs to 15 residues.

This clonotype was picked up a small number of times. The chain carries TRBV7-2 and TRBJ2-1; 7 bases map to TRBD2. V shed 4 bases and J 6 bases; nucleotides not matched to a gene: 9. This CDR3 has 15 amino acids. Germline V gene data show CDR1 as SGHTA and CDR2 as FQGNSA. Here the CDR3 reads CASSSPGTTFNEQFF. CDR3 nucleotide sequence: TGTGCCAGCAGCTCTCCCGGGACTACCTTCAATGAGCAGTTCTTC.

This clonotype was observed a handful of times. V usage is TRBV12-3 or TRBV12-4 and J usage is TRBJ2-5, with a weak D call TRBD1 (5 bases). There are 13 residues in the CDR3. V was shortened by 4 bases and J by 3 bases, with 9 bases between the two germline ends. CDR3 sequence (DNA): TGTGCCAGCAGTTCGACAGTAGAAGAGACCCAGTACTTC. Protein product: CASSSTVEETQYF.

In this sample, this clonotype turned up many times. The rearrangement uses TRBV6-1 and TRBJ2-5; 8 bases fit TRBD2. The CDR3 runs 16 residues. Germline trimming cut 5 bases from V and 2 bases from J; bases unmatched to any gene: 10. CDR1 is MNHNS and CDR2 is SASEGT in the germline V gene. The CDR3 loop reads CASSRHGQREQETQYF. CDR3 nucleotides: TGTGCCAGCAGTCGCCACGGACAGCGGGAGCAAGAGACCCAGTACTTC.

Only a few counts were recorded for this clonotype. The chain couples TRBV24-1 to TRBJ2-2; tentative D call: TRBD2 (6 bases). In germline, CDR1 is KGHDR, CDR2 SFDVKD. The CDR3 consists of 15 residues. Trimming took off 6 bases at V and 3 bases at J, with 13 bases between the two ends. Here the CDR3 reads CATSLGRDYTGELFF. The CDR3 DNA sequence: TGTGCCACCAGTTTGGGACGGGACTACACCGGGGAGCTGTTTTTT.

This clonotype was seen a few times. V and J are TRBV30 and TRBJ2-1, with a weak D call TRBD1 (6 bases). The germline V gene has CDR1 GTSNPN and CDR2 SVGIG (reference sequence). The CDR3 contains 15 residues. V was shortened by 5 bases and J by 4 bases, with 18 bases between the two germline ends. The CDR3 sequence: CAWGFGGGAYNEQFF. The CDR3 DNA follows: TGTGCCTGGGGGTTTGGTGGGGGCGCTTACAATGAGCAGTTCTTC.

The genes are TRBV9 and TRBJ2-1, with 8 bases matching TRBD2. Looked up from germline, CDR1 is SGDLS and CDR2 is YYNGEE. This CDR3 comprises 14 residues. V lost 8 bases and J lost 3; bases outside the gene matches: 7. As DNA, the CDR3 is TGTGCCAGAGTACTAGCGGAACTCTACAATGAGCAGTTCTTC. The encoded protein is CARVLAELYNEQFF. Supplemented by reference TRBV9 and TRBJ2-1, the full variable domain reads DSGVTQTPKHLITATGQRVTLRCSPRSGDLSVYWYQQSLDQGLQFLIQYYNGEERAKGNILERFSAQQFPDLHSELNLSSLELGDSALYFCARVLAELYNEQFFGPGTRLTVL.

This chain uses TRBV27 with TRBJ2-7; D is perhaps TRBD1 or TRBD2 (5 bases each). CDR1 and CDR2 from the germline V gene are MNHEY and SMNVEV (reference sequence). This CDR3 region has 13 residues. Trimming removed 2 bases at V and 6 bases at J, with 11 bases between. The CDR3 spells CASSLLGTLEQYF. In DNA, the CDR3 is TGTGCCAGCAGTTTACTGGGGACCCTCGAGCAGTACTTC.

This clonotype has a handful of counts. The V gene is TRBV15, the J gene TRBJ2-1; D is ambiguous. The CDR3 totals 12 residues. From germline, CDR1 is LNHNV and CDR2 YYDKDF (reference sequence). Trimming took off 6 bases at V and 3 bases at J, with 6 bases between the two ends. DNA of the CDR3: TGTGCCACCAGATCGAGCTACAATGAGCAGTTCTTC. Translation: CATRSSYNEQFF. Full variable domain (missing parts from reference TRBV15 and TRBJ2-1): DAMVIQNPRYQVTQFGKPVTLSCSQTLNHNVMYWYQQKSSQAPKLLFHYYDKDFNNEADTPDNFQSRRPNTSFCFLDIRSPGLGDTAMYLCATRSSYNEQFFGPGTRLTVL.

This chain joins TRBV27 and TRBJ1-2; the D is unclear. Germline-derived CDR1 and CDR2 are MNHEY and SMNVEV (reference sequence). V lost 6 bases to trimming and J lost 1 base, with 15 bases between them. The length of the CDR3 is 15 residues. The CDR3 is CASSPGLEFNYGYTF. The CDR3, as DNA: TGTGCCAGCAGCCCCGGATTGGAATTTAACTATGGCTACACCTTC.

With respect to this clonotype: With a much larger clone just one base away, this may be a read error. The CDR3, as DNA: TGTGCCAGCAGCTTACGCGCAGGGAACTACAATGAGGAGTTCTTC. The encoded protein is CASSLRAGNYNEEFF. The chain carries TRBV7-2 and TRBJ2-1; the D gene is possibly TRBD1 (5 bases). From germline, CDR1 is SGHTA and CDR2 FQGNSA. This CDR3 contains 15 residues.